This TCR beta chain was identified during a study of blood T cell repertoires in COVID-19. For the study at large: COVID-19 samples collected from the United States, Italy and Spain covered acute and convalescent phases. From T cells, B-cell-depleted T cells, or PBMCs came the material, which was cDNA or gDNA.

Original methodology: Estimates of nucleated cell counts were drawn from the amplification of reference gene primers. Using immunoSEQ multiplex PCR, the repertoire was profiled, and TCRdb retains in-frame clones only, with some absent. Clone size and the V and J calls come from that table; the DNA yielded D and trimming. This table has approximately 140,000 clones, about 89% appearing once. Looked up from germline, CDR1 is SGHRS and CDR2 is YFSETQ. V lost 4 bases to trimming and J lost 1 base; unmatched junction nucleotides: 8. The CDR3 length is 16 residues. Sequences were obtained from peripheral blood. The receptor was derived from a man aged 50-60 years with active or convalescent COVID-19. This chain joins TRBV5-1 and TRBJ2-5; 9 nucleotides line up with TRBD2. This CDR3 is CASSPWAGGLQETQYF. CDR3 DNA sequence: TGCGCCAGCAGCCCATGGGCGGGGGGGCTCCAAGAGACCCAGTACTTC.